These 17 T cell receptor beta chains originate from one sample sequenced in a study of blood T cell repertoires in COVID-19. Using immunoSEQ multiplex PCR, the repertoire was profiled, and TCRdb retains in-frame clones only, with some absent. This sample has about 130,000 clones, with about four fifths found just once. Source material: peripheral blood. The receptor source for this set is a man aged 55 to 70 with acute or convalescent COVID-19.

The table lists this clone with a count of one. The CDR3 nucleotides read TGTGCCAGCTTACCGACCCCGGGAGGGGGGGGGAATCAGCCCCAGCATTTT. This codes for CASLPTPGGGGNQPQHF. This chain links TRBV28 with TRBJ1-5; a possible D gene is TRBD1 (6 bases). Germline V gives CDR1 MDHEN, CDR2 SYDVKM. This CDR3 is 17 amino acids long. Trimming stripped 8 bases from V and 4 bases from J, with 24 bases between.

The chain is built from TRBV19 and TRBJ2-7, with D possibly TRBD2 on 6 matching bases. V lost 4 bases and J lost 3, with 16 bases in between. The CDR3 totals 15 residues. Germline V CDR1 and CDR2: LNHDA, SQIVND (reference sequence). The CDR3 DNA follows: TGTGCCAGTAGTAGCCTGGAGGGGATGCGCTACGAGCAGTACTTC. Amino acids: CASSSLEGMRYEQYF.

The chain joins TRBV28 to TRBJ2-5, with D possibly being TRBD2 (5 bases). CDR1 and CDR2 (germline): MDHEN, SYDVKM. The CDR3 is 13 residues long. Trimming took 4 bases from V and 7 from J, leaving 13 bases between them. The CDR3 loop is CASSSRPRGTQYF. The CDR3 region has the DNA TGTGCCAGCAGTTCCCGACCCCGGGGGACCCAGTACTTC.

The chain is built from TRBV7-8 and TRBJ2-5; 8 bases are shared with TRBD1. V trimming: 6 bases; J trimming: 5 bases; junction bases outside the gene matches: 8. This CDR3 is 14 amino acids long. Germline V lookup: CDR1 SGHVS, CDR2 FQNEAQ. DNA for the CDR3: TGTGCCAGCAGTCCCAGGGGGCCGGGGGAGACCCAGTACTTC. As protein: CASSPRGPGETQYF.

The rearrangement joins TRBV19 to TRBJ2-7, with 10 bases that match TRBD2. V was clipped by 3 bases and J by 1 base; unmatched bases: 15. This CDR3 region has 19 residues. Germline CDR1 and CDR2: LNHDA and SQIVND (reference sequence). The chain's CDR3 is CASSIAASGSVVESYEQYF. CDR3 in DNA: TGTGCCAGTAGTATTGCCGCTAGCGGGAGTGTAGTGGAGTCCTACGAGCAGTACTTC.

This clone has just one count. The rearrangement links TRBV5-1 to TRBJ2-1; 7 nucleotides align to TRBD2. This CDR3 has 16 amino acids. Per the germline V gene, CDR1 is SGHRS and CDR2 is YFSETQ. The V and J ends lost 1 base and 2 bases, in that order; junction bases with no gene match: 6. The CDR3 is CASSLSLGTTYNEQFF. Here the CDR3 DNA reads TGCGCCAGCAGCTTGAGTCTAGGGACTACCTACAATGAGCAGTTCTTC.

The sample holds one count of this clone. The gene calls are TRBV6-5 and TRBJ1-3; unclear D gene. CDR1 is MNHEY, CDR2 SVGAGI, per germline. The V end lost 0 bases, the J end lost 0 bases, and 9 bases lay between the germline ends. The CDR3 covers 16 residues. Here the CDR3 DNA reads TGTGCCAGCAGTTACTCGGTCCGGGGCTCTGGAAACACCATATATTTT. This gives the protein CASSYSVRGSGNTIYF.

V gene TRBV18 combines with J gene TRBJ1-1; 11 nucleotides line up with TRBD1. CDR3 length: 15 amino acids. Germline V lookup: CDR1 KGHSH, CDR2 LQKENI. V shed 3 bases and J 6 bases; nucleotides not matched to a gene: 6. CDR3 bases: TGTGCCAGCTCACCCCGGGACAGGGGGGATGCTGAAGCTTTCTTT. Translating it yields CASSPRDRGDAEAFF.

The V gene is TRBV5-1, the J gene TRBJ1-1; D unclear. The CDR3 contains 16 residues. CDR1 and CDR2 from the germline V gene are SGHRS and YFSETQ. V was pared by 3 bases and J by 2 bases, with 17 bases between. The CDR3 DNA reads TGCGCCAGCAGCTCCGCTCGGGTAATAGGAAACACTGAAGCTTTCTTT. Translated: CASSSARVIGNTEAFF.

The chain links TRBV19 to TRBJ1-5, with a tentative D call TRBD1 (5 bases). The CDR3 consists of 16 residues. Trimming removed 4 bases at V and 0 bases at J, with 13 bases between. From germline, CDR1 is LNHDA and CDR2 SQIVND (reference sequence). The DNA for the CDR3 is TGTGCCAGTAGTACCCTACGGGGGAATAGCAATCAGCCCCAGCATTTT. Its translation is CASSTLRGNSNQPQHF.

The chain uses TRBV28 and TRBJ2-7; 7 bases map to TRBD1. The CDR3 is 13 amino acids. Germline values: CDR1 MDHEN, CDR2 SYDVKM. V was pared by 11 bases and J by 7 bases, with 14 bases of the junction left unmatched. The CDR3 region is CAVLSTGVREQYF. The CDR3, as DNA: TGTGCCGTACTAAGCACAGGGGTTCGGGAGCAGTACTTC.

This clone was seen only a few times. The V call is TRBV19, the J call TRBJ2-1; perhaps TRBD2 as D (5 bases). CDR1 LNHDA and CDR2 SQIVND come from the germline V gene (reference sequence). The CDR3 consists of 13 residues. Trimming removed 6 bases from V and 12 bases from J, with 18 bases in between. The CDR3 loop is CASRIEGVGPQFF. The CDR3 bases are TGTGCCAGTAGAATTGAGGGAGTCGGCCCGCAGTTCTTC.

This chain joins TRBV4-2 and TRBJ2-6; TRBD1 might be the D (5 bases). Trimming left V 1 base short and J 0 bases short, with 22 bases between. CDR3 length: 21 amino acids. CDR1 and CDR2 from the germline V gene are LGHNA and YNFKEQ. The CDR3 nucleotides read TGTGCCAGCAGCCAAGTAAGCCTTATTCAGGGTACGTCCTCTGGGGCCAACGTCCTGACTTTC. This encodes CASSQVSLIQGTSSGANVLTF.

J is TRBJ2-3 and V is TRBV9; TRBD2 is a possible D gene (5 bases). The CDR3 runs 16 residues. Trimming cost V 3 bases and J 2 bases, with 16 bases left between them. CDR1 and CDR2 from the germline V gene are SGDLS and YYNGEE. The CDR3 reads CASSAKYYGNTDTQYF. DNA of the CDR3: TGTGCCAGCAGCGCAAAATACTACGGGAACACAGATACGCAGTATTTT.

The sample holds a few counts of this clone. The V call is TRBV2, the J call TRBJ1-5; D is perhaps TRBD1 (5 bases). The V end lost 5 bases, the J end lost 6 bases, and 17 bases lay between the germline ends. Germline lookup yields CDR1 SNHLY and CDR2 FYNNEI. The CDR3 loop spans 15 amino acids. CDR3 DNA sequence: TGTGCCAGCAGTTCCACGGACGGGGGAGGTCAGCCCCAGCATTTT. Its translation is CASSSTDGGGQPQHF. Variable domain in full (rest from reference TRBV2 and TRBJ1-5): EPEVTQTPSHQVTQMGQEVILRCVPISNHLYFYWYRQILGQKVEFLVSFYNNEISEKSEIFDDQFSVERPDGSNFTLKIRSTKLEDSAMYFCASSSTDGGGQPQHFGDGTRLSIL.

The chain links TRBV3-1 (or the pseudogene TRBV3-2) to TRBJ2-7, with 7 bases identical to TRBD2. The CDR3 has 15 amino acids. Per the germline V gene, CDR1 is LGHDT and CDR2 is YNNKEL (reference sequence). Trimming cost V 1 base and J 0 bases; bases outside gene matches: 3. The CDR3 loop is CASSQGAGASYEQYF. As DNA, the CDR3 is TGTGCCAGCAGCCAAGGGGCGGGAGCCTCCTACGAGCAGTACTTC.

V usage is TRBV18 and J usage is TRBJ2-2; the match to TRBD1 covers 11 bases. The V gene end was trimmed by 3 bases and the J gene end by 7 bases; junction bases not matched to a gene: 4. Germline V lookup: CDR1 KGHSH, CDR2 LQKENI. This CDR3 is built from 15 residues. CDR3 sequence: CASSPDRGQGGELFF. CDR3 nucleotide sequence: TGTGCCAGCTCACCGGACAGGGGGCAAGGCGGGGAGCTGTTTTTT.